The 16 T cell receptor beta chains below were found in one sample sequenced in a study of blood T cells in healthy people across ages. A second about 7 to 12 cycle PCR used barcoded and J-beta primers. TCRdb reprocessed the 5' RACE reads with MiXCR, giving one entry per CDR3 protein. This sample has about 730,000 distinct CDR3 sequences; around 46% occur once, and the top ten carry less than 25%. Material: blood. The receptors were gathered from a woman aged 60-75 years in good health.

The chain recombines TRBV9 with TRBJ2-6, with D perhaps TRBD1 (6 bases). The length of the CDR3 is 16 residues. V shed 4 bases and J shed 0 bases, with 11 bases lying between them. Germline V gives CDR1 SGDLS, CDR2 YYNGEE. The CDR3 DNA sequence: TGTGCCAGCAGCCGGGACATAAGCTCTGGGGCCAACGTCCTGACTTTC. It yields the protein CASSRDISSGANVLTF.

This clonotype was picked up a small number of times. The chain uses TRBV5-1 and TRBJ2-7; D possibly uses TRBD1 or TRBD2 (5 bases each). There are 16 residues in the CDR3. The V end lost 0 bases, the J end lost 2 bases, and 15 bases lay between the germline ends. The germline V gene has CDR1 SGHRS and CDR2 YFSETQ. CDR3 nucleotide sequence: TGCGCCAGCAGCTTGGCCCTGGTCGGGGCTCCCTACGAGCAGTACTTC. Its protein product is CASSLALVGAPYEQYF.

The CDR3: CATSRETGGTDTQYF. In DNA form, the CDR3 reads TGTGCCACCAGCAGAGAAACAGGGGGCACAGATACGCAGTATTTT. V is TRBV15 and J is TRBJ2-3, with TRBD1 identical over 7 bases. Germline V CDR1 and CDR2: LNHNV, YYDKDF (reference sequence). The CDR3 consists of 15 residues. The V gene end was trimmed by 0 bases and the J gene end by 1 base; junction bases not matched to a gene: 1.

The chain has TRBV4-2 and TRBJ2-3; 8 bases agree with TRBD2. Germline V gene sequence: CDR1 LGHNA, CDR2 YNFKEQ. CDR3 length: 19 amino acids. Trimming removed 3 bases from V and 0 bases from J; junction bases left unmatched: 14. The CDR3 spells CASSHKAGAKPGSTDTQYF. In nucleotides, the CDR3 is TGTGCCAGCAGCCATAAAGCGGGAGCGAAACCCGGGAGCACAGATACGCAGTATTTT.

This clonotype turned up a few times. The chain is built from TRBV18 and TRBJ1-2; D is ambiguous. The CDR3 length is 15 residues. Between the trimmed V and J ends, which lost 3 bases and 7 bases, there was a span of 18 bases. Per germline, CDR1 KGHSH and CDR2 LQKENI. The CDR3 sequence is CASSPPGLGSSGYTF. CDR3 DNA: TGTGCCAGCTCACCTCCGGGTCTCGGGTCGAGTGGCTACACCTTC.

This clonotype was seen more than once but under ten times. This sequence joins TRBV29-1 and TRBJ2-7, with 9 positions matching TRBD1. J was trimmed by 7 bases and V by 7 bases; bases with no gene match: 14. This CDR3 contains 14 residues. Germline CDR1 is SQVTM and CDR2 is ANQGSEA. CDR3 nucleotides: TGCAGCGCCGACGGGGACAGGGACTACAATGAGCAGTACTTC. Translating it yields CSADGDRDYNEQYF.

The table lists this clonotype with a few counts. The rearrangement joins TRBV20-1 to TRBJ2-4; 8 bases fit TRBD1. Germline assignment: CDR1 DFQATT and CDR2 SNEGSKA (reference sequence). This CDR3 spans 14 amino acids. J lost 3 bases, V lost 5 bases, and 6 bases had no gene match. The CDR3 is CSAGQGGFKNIQYF. In DNA form, the CDR3 reads TGCAGTGCTGGACAGGGTGGATTCAAAAACATTCAGTACTTC.

This clonotype was seen a few times. This chain links TRBV18 with TRBJ2-5, with D unclear. Germline loops: CDR1 KGHSH, CDR2 LQKENI. CDR3 length: 14 amino acids. Trimming cost V 0 bases and J 5 bases, with 10 bases left between them. This CDR3 is CASSPPGVTETQYF. The CDR3 DNA is TGTGCCAGCTCACCACCGGGCGTTACGGAGACCCAGTACTTC. Together with reference TRBV18 and TRBJ2-5, the CDR3 gives the full variable domain: NAGVMQNPRHLVRRRGQEARLRCSPMKGHSHVYWYRQLPEEGLKFMVYLQKENIIDESGMPKERFSAEFPKEGPSILRIQQVVRGDSAAYFCASSPPGVTETQYFGPGTRLLVL.

J is TRBJ2-5 and V is TRBV20-1, with D possibly being TRBD2 (6 bases). With 0 bases removed from V and 5 bases from J, the gap between germline ends came to 22 bases. The CDR3 length is 17 residues. Germline V gene sequence: CDR1 DFQATT, CDR2 SNEGSKA (reference sequence). The CDR3 protein is CSARDVWGEVPQETQYF. CDR3 nucleotides: TGCAGTGCTAGAGACGTCTGGGGGGAGGTGCCCCAGGAGACCCAGTACTTC.

J is TRBJ2-7 and V is TRBV15; TRBD2 aligns across 7 bases. Germline V gene sequence: CDR1 LNHNV, CDR2 YYDKDF (reference sequence). This CDR3 has 18 residues. The J segment lost 4 bases and the V segment lost 1 base, leaving 16 bases of the junction unmatched. CDR3 amino acids: CATSRAVWRGGSSYEQYF. The CDR3 DNA follows: TGTGCCACCAGCAGAGCCGTGTGGAGGGGCGGGAGCTCGTACGAGCAGTACTTC.

The CDR3, as DNA: TGTGCCTCCCGCGGGCCTCCCCGTGCTGAAGCTTTCTTT. It is translated as CASRGPPRAEAFF. The chain uses TRBV30 and TRBJ1-1; unclear D gene. V was cut by 7 bases and J by 6 bases, with 18 bases left in between. CDR1 and CDR2 (germline): GTSNPN, SVGIG (reference sequence). This CDR3 comprises 13 residues.

The gene calls are TRBV27 and TRBJ2-5; possibly TRBD2 for D (6 bases). Trimming took off 5 bases at V and 5 bases at J, with 18 bases between the two ends. The V gene's germline CDR1 is MNHEY and CDR2 SMNVEV (reference sequence). The CDR3 is 15 amino acids. The DNA for the CDR3 is TGTGCCAGCAGTCCGGGACTGGGGGTTTATGAGACCCAGTACTTC. Translation: CASSPGLGVYETQYF.

To note about this clonotype: A junction boundary mismatches the germline segment, possibly from a read error. The rearrangement links TRBV20-1 to TRBJ2-2, with D possibly being TRBD1 (6 bases). The CDR3 length is 14 residues. The V gene's germline CDR1 is DFQATT and CDR2 SNEGSKA (reference sequence). The CDR3 reads CSASGVVNTGELFF. The CDR3 DNA follows: TGCAGTGCTTCAGGGGTAGTAAACACCGGGGAGTTGTTTTTT.

The chain is built from TRBV29-1 and TRBJ2-1; TRBD2 matches at 10 bases. Per the germline V gene, CDR1 is SQVTM and CDR2 is ANQGSEA. The trim removed 3 bases at V and 7 bases at J, leaving 9 bases unmatched. The CDR3 is 15 residues long. The CDR3 coding sequence is TGCAGCGTTGAGGGCGGGGCTAGCGGGAGTAATGAGCAGTTCTTC. Its protein product is CSVEGGASGSNEQFF.

V gene TRBV7-2 combines with J gene TRBJ2-3; 12 positions match TRBD2. Germline CDR1 reads SGHTA; CDR2 reads FQGNSA. CDR3 size: 16 residues. V lost 4 bases and J lost 6; bases outside the gene matches: 8. DNA for the CDR3: TGTGCCAGCAGCTCGACTAGCGGGGGCCCCTCGGATACGCAGTATTTT. It is translated as CASSSTSGGPSDTQYF.

This chain links TRBV7-2 with TRBJ2-4; tentative D call: TRBD2 (5 bases). The CDR3 totals 17 residues. Germline V gene sequence: CDR1 SGHTA, CDR2 FQGNSA. The V and J ends lost 0 bases and 6 bases respectively, with 18 bases between them. CDR3 DNA sequence: TGTGCCAGCAGCTTAGCGGAGCGGACTGATGGCGGAAACATTCAGTACTTC. Its translation: CASSLAERTDGGNIQYF.